These 18 T cell receptor beta chains were sequenced from one sample in a study of early T cells in non-severe SARS-CoV-2 infection. TCRdb reanalysed the 5' RACE reads using MiXCR and keeps one entry per CDR3 protein. The data hold 25,000 to 30,000 distinct CDR3 sequences, with more than 4.5% observed a single time. The specimen sequenced was whole blood. The receptors were sampled from an adult who was a healthcare worker with PCR-confirmed SARS-CoV-2 infection or an uninfected control (not recorded which).

This chain uses TRBV5-4 with TRBJ1-4; no definite D call. Germline V gives CDR1 SGHNT, CDR2 YYREEE (reference sequence). The V gene lost 3 bases and the J gene lost 4 bases, with 16 bases spanning the gap. CDR3 length: 16 residues. CDR3 region: CASSSATGPGNEKLFF. The CDR3 DNA follows: TGTGCCAGCAGCTCGGCCACCGGGCCCGGTAATGAAAAACTGTTTTTT.

This clonotype was seen repeatedly, ten times or more. V gene TRBV7-9 combines with J gene TRBJ1-2, with a tentative D call TRBD1 (5 bases). The CDR3 is 13 amino acids. Germline-derived CDR1 and CDR2 are SEHNR and FQNEAQ (reference sequence). Trimming cost V 6 bases and J 7 bases, with 15 bases left between them. The CDR3 is CASRREQGSGYTF. The CDR3 DNA reads TGTGCCAGCAGAAGGGAGCAGGGAAGTGGCTACACCTTC.

The chain couples TRBV18 to TRBJ2-7; 10 bases line up with TRBD1. The V gene end was trimmed by 6 bases and the J gene end by 7 bases; junction bases not matched to a gene: 6. The V gene's germline CDR1 is KGHSH and CDR2 LQKENI. This CDR3 comprises 13 residues. The CDR3 sequence: CASSQGQGREQYF. The CDR3, as DNA: TGTGCCAGCTCCCAGGGACAGGGGCGAGAGCAGTACTTC.

The genes are TRBV6-5 and TRBJ2-7; 8 bases agree with TRBD2. The trim removed 1 base at V and 4 bases at J, leaving 6 bases unmatched. The CDR3 loop spans 15 amino acids. The V gene's germline CDR1 is MNHEY and CDR2 SVGAGI. The CDR3, as DNA: TGTGCCAGCAGTTACTTGGGGCGGGAGGCTTACGAGCAGTACTTC. Protein sequence: CASSYLGREAYEQYF.

The V and J genes are TRBV6-6 and TRBJ2-3; TRBD1 matches 7 bases. V gave up 10 bases and J gave up 3 bases; unmatched junction bases: 7. Germline CDR1 reads MNHNY; CDR2 reads SVGAGI (reference sequence). This CDR3 is built from 13 residues. CDR3 DNA sequence: TGTGCCATCTCCCAGGGGGTTACAGATACGCAGTATTTT. Protein product: CAISQGVTDTQYF.

The table lists this clonotype with a few counts. The chain recombines TRBV24-1 with TRBJ2-3; TRBD1 agrees at 10 bases. Losses at the gene ends were 4 bases for V and 1 base for J; bases not matched to a gene: 7. The CDR3 runs 17 residues. Germline V gene data show CDR1 as KGHDR and CDR2 as SFDVKD. The CDR3 DNA reads TGTGCCACCAGTGAGCTTGGGACAGGGGCCCGCACAGATACGCAGTATTTT. Its protein is CATSELGTGARTDTQYF.

On this clonotype: Its ends do not fully match the called genes, so a read error is possible. V gene TRBV7-9 combines with J gene TRBJ2-3; D gene unclear. The CDR3 has 14 amino acids. Germline loops: CDR1 SEHNR, CDR2 FQNEAQ (reference sequence). DNA of the CDR3: TGTGCCAGCAGCTTAATAGCCAGCACAGATACGCGGTATTTT. It translates to CASSLIASTDTRYF. The variable domain in full, with the rest retrieved from reference TRBV7-9 and TRBJ2-3, is DTGVSQNPRHKITKRGQNVTFRCDPISEHNRLYWYRQTLGQGPEFLTYFQNEAQLEKSRLLSDRFSAERPKGSFSTLEIQRTEQGDSAMYLCASSLIASTDTRYFGPGTRLTVL.

This clonotype was observed at least ten times. This sequence joins TRBV20-1 and TRBJ2-3, with TRBD2 matching over 10 bases. The CDR3 length is 21 residues. CDR1 is DFQATT, CDR2 SNEGSKA, per germline (reference sequence). Unmatched junction bases numbered 26, after V lost 6 bases and J lost 2 bases. The CDR3: CSAKTNGPSEASGSITDTQYF. The CDR3 region has the DNA TGCAGTGCCAAAACCAACGGTCCCAGCGAGGCTAGCGGGAGTATCACAGATACGCAGTATTTT.

In its sample, this clonotype was seen many times. The gene calls are TRBV27 and TRBJ2-7; either TRBD1 or TRBD2 may fit D (5 bases each). CDR3 length: 14 residues. V gave up 0 bases and J gave up 3 bases, with 9 bases separating them. From germline, CDR1 is MNHEY and CDR2 SMNVEV (reference sequence). In DNA, the CDR3 is TGTGCCAGCAGTTTATCGGGACCCATCTACGAGCAGTACTTC. It specifies CASSLSGPIYEQYF.

This clonotype was counted only a few times. V is TRBV20-1 and J is TRBJ2-5; 12 bases are shared with TRBD1. Germline lookup yields CDR1 DFQATT and CDR2 SNEGSKA (reference sequence). The trim removed 6 bases at V and 4 bases at J, leaving 6 bases unmatched. The CDR3 spans 14 residues. For the CDR3, the DNA is TGCAGTGCACGGGACAGGGGGCGGATAGAGACCCAGTACTTC. This gives the protein CSARDRGRIETQYF.

This clonotype was found a few times. The J gene is TRBJ1-1, the V gene TRBV6-2 or TRBV6-3; D not resolved. This CDR3 contains 13 residues. Germline CDR1 and CDR2: MNHEY and SVGEGT. V dropped 5 bases and J dropped 3 bases, with 10 bases sitting between them. For the CDR3, the DNA is TGTGCCAGCAGTCATGATCCCTACACTGAAGCTTTCTTT. This codes for CASSHDPYTEAFF.

This clonotype was counted a few times. J is TRBJ2-2 and V is TRBV7-8, with unresolved D. The germline V gene has CDR1 SGHVS and CDR2 FQNEAQ. Trimming removed 1 base from V and 0 bases from J, with 12 bases in between. There are 17 residues in the CDR3. DNA for the CDR3: TGTGCCAGCAGCTTAGTTCTGGGTTCTTCGAACACCGGGGAGCTGTTTTTT. Amino acids: CASSLVLGSSNTGELFF.

This clonotype has a count of ten or more. The chain links TRBV20-1 to TRBJ2-7; D call uncertain. From germline, CDR1 is DFQATT and CDR2 SNEGSKA (reference sequence). Trimming removed 2 bases from V and 3 bases from J, with 8 bases in between. The CDR3 consists of 12 residues. The CDR3 nucleotides read TGCAGTGCTAGAAGGTCTGACTACGAGCAGTACTTC. As protein: CSARRSDYEQYF.

Many counts were recorded for this clonotype. The chain has TRBV6-2 or TRBV6-3 and TRBJ2-1; 8 nucleotides match TRBD2. V was clipped by 8 bases and J by 2 bases; unmatched bases: 5. The germline CDR1 and CDR2 sequences are MNHEY and SVGEGT. The CDR3 spans 14 residues. The CDR3 DNA sequence: TGTGCCAGCCGGGCGGGAGGCACCTACAATGAGCAGTTCTTC. This translates into CASRAGGTYNEQFF.

This clonotype was detected many times. The rearrangement uses TRBV10-1 and TRBJ2-1, with D possibly matching TRBD1 (6 bases). The germline CDR1 and CDR2 sequences are WNHNN and SYGVQD (reference sequence). V dropped 0 bases and J dropped 5 bases, with 11 bases sitting between them. The CDR3 covers 15 residues. The CDR3 protein is CASSESLGGNNEQFF. CDR3 DNA: TGCGCCAGCAGTGAGTCGCTAGGGGGTAACAATGAGCAGTTCTTC.

This clonotype was detected many times. The V and J genes are TRBV9 and TRBJ2-1, with 9 bases fitting TRBD2. Germline V gene sequence: CDR1 SGDLS, CDR2 YYNGEE. The CDR3 has 17 residues. V dropped 0 bases and J dropped 6; count of bases not matched to a gene: 10. CDR3 sequence reads: CASSVGAWRGGTNEQFF. The CDR3 region has the DNA TGTGCCAGCAGCGTAGGGGCCTGGCGGGGGGGCACCAATGAGCAGTTCTTC.

This clonotype was detected ten times or more. The J gene is TRBJ2-3, the V gene TRBV6-4; D is possibly TRBD1 or TRBD2 (6 bases each). The germline gives CDR1 MRHNA, CDR2 SNTAGT. Trimming left V 2 bases short and J 4 bases short, with 7 bases between. The CDR3 runs to 13 residues. CDR3 nucleotide sequence: TGTGCCAGCAGTGACGGGGGGCCAGATACGCAGTATTTT. It is translated as CASSDGGPDTQYF.

At least ten counts were recorded for this clonotype. The V call is TRBV6-5, the J call TRBJ1-6, with TRBD1 matching over 8 bases. The V gene's germline CDR1 is MNHEY and CDR2 SVGAGI. Trimming at V came to 5 bases and at J to 8 bases, leaving 5 bases not matched to a gene. This CDR3 region has 14 residues. In DNA, the CDR3 is TGTGCCAGCAGTCCCAGGGGGCCGGATTCACCCCTCCACTTT. Translating gives CASSPRGPDSPLHF.